The 14 T cell receptor delta chains below all came from one sample that was sequenced in a study of gamma-delta T cells after stem cell transplantation. TCRdb reapplied CATT to the RT-PCR reads. This sample has 1,300 to 1,500 delta-chain clones, with 6% to 9.5% found just once. Specimen: gamma-delta T cells. These receptors originate from a human donor. It is not recorded whose cells these are; they may come from a transplant donor.

This clone is medium-sized. A far bigger clonotype differs at one base, so this is likely a read error. This chain uses TRDV2 with TRDJ1, with 7 bases aligning to TRDD3. This CDR3 has 16 amino acids. CDR1 and CDR2 from the germline V gene are GEAIGNYY and EKD. V was pared by 2 bases and J by 3 bases, with 11 bases of the junction left unmatched. CDR3 protein: CACDKLGMLAPDKLIF. As DNA, the CDR3 is TGTGCCTGTGACAAACTGGGGATGCTCGCTCCCGATAAACTCATCTTT.

By sample fraction, this clone is medium-sized. The CDR3 DNA follows: TGTGCCTGTGACCCGGTTCTCAGCGCTGAAGGGCATACGCGTGAGGGTACCACCGATAAACTCATCTTT. It specifies CACDPVLSAEGHTREGTTDKLIF. This chain uses TRDV2 with TRDJ1, with D tentatively TRDD3 (5 bases). Germline loops: CDR1 GEAIGNYY, CDR2 EKD. V shed 3 bases and J shed 1 base, with 38 bases lying between them. This CDR3 spans 23 amino acids.

With respect to this clone: A read error is the likely source, as a far larger clone sits one nucleotide away. Other DNA variants within this sample encode the same CDR3. The rearrangement joins TRDV2 to TRDJ1; the D gene is possibly TRDD3 (5 bases). Germline CDR1 GEAIGNYY, CDR2 EKD. The CDR3 has 15 amino acids. The CDR3 here is CACDPLGTYTDKLIF. In DNA, the CDR3 is TGTGCCTGTGACCCCCTGGGTACGTACACTGATAAACTCATCTTT.

This clone was counted a few times. This chain joins TRDV2 and TRDJ1; 10 nucleotides match TRDD3. Germline lookup yields CDR1 GEAIGNYY and CDR2 EKD. After removal of 3 bases from V and 1 base from J, the junction contained 7 bases not matched to a gene. This CDR3 is built from 16 residues. The CDR3 bases are TGTGCCTGTGACTCACTGGGGGATGAAACCACCGATAAACTCATCTTT. Translating gives CACDSLGDETTDKLIF.

Comment on this clone: Given a much more abundant clone one base away, this may be a read error. The chain has TRDV2 and TRDJ1; TRDD3 agrees at 11 bases. The CDR3 contains 20 residues. Trimming cost V 1 base and J 4 bases; bases outside gene matches: 19. In germline, CDR1 is GEAIGNYY, CDR2 EKD. DNA for the CDR3: TGTGCCTGTGACACTCTCCTACAAAGAGCCGCTGGGGGATACTACGATAAACTCATCTTT. Translating gives CACDTLLQRAAGGYYDKLIF.

By share, this clone ranks as medium-sized (0.01 to 0.1%). This chain connects TRDV2 to TRDJ1; 12 nucleotides match TRDD3. After removal of 3 bases from V and 0 bases from J, the junction contained 7 bases not matched to a gene. Germline lookup yields CDR1 GEAIGNYY and CDR2 EKD. This CDR3 has 17 amino acids. CDR3 sequence (DNA): TGTGCCTGTGACGGACTGGGGGATACAGGGGACACCGATAAACTCATCTTT. It yields the protein CACDGLGDTGDTDKLIF.

A note on this clone: The protein recorded in TCRdb matches a much larger clone and deviates from this DNA's translation at residue 11, suggesting a read error; the protein here is obtained by translating the DNA. This rearrangement joins TRDV2 to TRDJ1, with 10 bases fitting TRDD3. The CDR3 length is 16 residues. Germline V CDR1 and CDR2: GEAIGNYY, EKD. J lost 3 bases, V lost 3 bases, and 9 bases had no gene match. DNA of the CDR3: TGTGCCTGTGACGGCCTGGGGGATAGGGACGCCGATAAACTCATCTTT. Translation gives CACDGLGDRDADKLIF.

This clone has more than one count but fewer than ten. This chain uses TRDV2 with TRDJ1, with TRDD3 matching 11 bases. Trimming took 3 bases from V and 4 from J; bases not matched to a gene: 12. CDR1 is GEAIGNYY and CDR2 is EKD in the germline V gene. The CDR3 has 17 amino acids. The CDR3, as DNA: TGTGCCTGTGACTCCTACCCTGGGGGATACCGAGACGATAAACTCATCTTT. Its protein is CACDSYPGGYRDDKLIF.

Worth noting for this clone: The protein recorded in TCRdb matches a much larger clone and deviates from this DNA's translation at residue 7, suggesting a read error; the protein here is obtained by translating the DNA. This sequence joins TRDV2 and TRDJ1; D gene unclear. The length of the CDR3 is 17 residues. Trimming removed 0 bases from V and 0 bases from J, with 16 bases in between. CDR1 GEAIGNYY and CDR2 EKD come from the germline V gene. The CDR3 nucleotides read TGTGCCTGTGACACCGTCGTTGGCTTCTTATACACCGATAAACTCATCTTT. This sequence encodes CACDTVVGFLYTDKLIF.

This clone was seen a handful of times. TCRdb's protein, taken from a much larger clone, differs from this DNA's translation at residue 8, likely owing to a read error; the protein displayed comes from the DNA. This rearrangement joins TRDV2 to TRDJ1; D uncertain. CDR3 length: 16 amino acids. Germline assignment: CDR1 GEAIGNYY and CDR2 EKD. Trimming removed 0 bases from V and 1 base from J, with 14 bases in between. The CDR3 is CACDTVTVRSTDKLIF. For the CDR3, the DNA is TGTGCCTGTGACACCGTTACCGTCAGATCCACCGATAAACTCATCTTT.

This clone occurred a few times. This likely traces to a read error, being one base from a far larger clone. Other DNA sequences in this sample translate to the same CDR3. The genes are TRDV2 and TRDJ1; possibly TRDD3 for D (6 bases). V was pared by 0 bases and J by 5 bases, with 18 bases between. The germline CDR1 and CDR2 sequences are GEAIGNYY and EKD. The CDR3 spans 16 residues. The CDR3 DNA follows: TGTGCCTGTGACACCCTCCCTACTGCTGGGGCTGATAAACTCATCTTT. It translates to CACDTLPTAGADKLIF.

This rearrangement joins TRDV2 to TRDJ2; weak D call: TRDD3 (6 bases). Germline CDR1 GEAIGNYY, CDR2 EKD. Trimming removed 1 base from V and 12 bases from J, with 35 bases in between. There are 20 residues in the CDR3. CDR3 loop: CACDTVLLGPGRDWAGELFF. CDR3 coding DNA: TGTGCCTGTGACACTGTCTTACTGGGACCCGGCCGGGATTGGGCCGGGGAACTCTTCTTT.

By sample fraction, this clone is medium-sized. Additional DNA sequences in this sample encode the identical CDR3. The chain has TRDV2 and TRDJ1; 7 nucleotides line up with TRDD3. The CDR3 runs to 16 residues. Germline lookup yields CDR1 GEAIGNYY and CDR2 EKD. V lost 1 base, J lost 1 base, and 8 bases stayed unmatched. DNA for the CDR3: TGTGCCTGTGACACACTGGGGATATCCACCACCGATAAACTCATCTTT. It yields the protein CACDTLGISTTDKLIF.

Remarks on this clone: Only one base separates this from a far larger clonotype, so it likely reflects a read error. This chain connects TRDV2 to TRDJ1, with D possibly matching TRDD3 (6 bases). The CDR3 covers 20 residues. The V and J ends lost 1 base and 4 bases respectively, with 30 bases between them. Germline V CDR1 and CDR2: GEAIGNYY, EKD. In DNA, the CDR3 is TGTGCCTGTGACACAGTCGGCCCAAGGCAAGCTCGTGGGGGCGACGATAAACTCATCTTT. Protein sequence: CACDTVGPRQARGGDDKLIF.